This passage covers 4 T cell receptor beta chains from one sample sequenced in a study of cytomegalovirus exposure and HLA in healthy donors. PCR was performed using 60 Vbeta and 13 Jbeta primers. Method: immunoSEQ multiplex PCR; TCRdb's copy keeps in-frame clones and lacks some. Here the sample table reports over 100,000 clones. Input material: PBMCs. The receptors stem from a man aged 18 to 35 in good health and CMV-seronegative.

V usage is TRBV30 and J usage is TRBJ2-1; the D gene is possibly TRBD1 (6 bases). This CDR3 is 13 amino acids long. Germline CDR1 and CDR2: GTSNPN and SVGIG (reference sequence). The V and J ends lost 6 bases and 7 bases respectively, with 16 bases between them. The CDR3 spells CACPPGAGNEQFF. The CDR3 DNA is TGTGCCTGCCCCCCAGGGGCAGGTAATGAGCAGTTCTTC.

The chain has TRBV28 and TRBJ1-5; D is possibly TRBD1 (6 bases). V shed 6 bases and J shed 7 bases, with 7 bases lying between them. CDR1 and CDR2 (germline): MDHEN, SYDVKM. This CDR3 is built from 11 residues. CDR3 nucleotide sequence: TGTGCCAGCAGCAGGGGACAGCCCCAGCATTTT. It specifies CASSRGQPQHF. The full variable domain, with the rest looked up from reference TRBV28 and TRBJ1-5, is DVKVTQSSRYLVKRTGEKVFLECVQDMDHENMFWYRQDPGLGLRLIYFSYDVKMKEKGDIPEGYSVSREKKERFSLILESASTNQTSMYLCASSRGQPQHFGDGTRLSIL.

The chain combines TRBV9 with TRBJ2-3; no definite D call. This CDR3 comprises 14 residues. The germline V gene encodes CDR1 SGDLS and CDR2 YYNGEE. Between the trimmed V and J ends, which lost 0 bases and 3 bases, there was a span of 8 bases. In DNA, the CDR3 is TGTGCCAGCAGCGTAGTTTCACTGACAGATACGCAGTATTTT. It translates to CASSVVSLTDTQYF.

The CDR3 region is CASSPGGSSYEQYF. CDR3 in DNA: TGCGCCAGCAGTCCCGGCGGGAGCTCCTACGAGCAGTACTTC. The chain recombines TRBV10-2 with TRBJ2-7; 7 nucleotides align to TRBD2. V shed 5 bases and J 0 bases; nucleotides not matched to a gene: 4. Germline-derived CDR1 and CDR2 are WSHSY and SAAADI. The CDR3 is 14 amino acids.